Listed below are T cell receptor beta chains from one sample, sequenced in a study of graft-versus-host responses after intestinal transplantation. These TCRs are of unknown antigen specificity. Clones were read by immunoSEQ multiplex PCR, and TCRdb kept only the in-frame ones, dropping some. The sample has over 85,000 clones; about nine tenths are singletons. Material: unstimulated CD4+ T cells sorted from spleen or lymph node cells, obtained before transplant. The receptor set was obtained from a human donor who was the organ donor for an intestinal transplant. Both conserved end residues are part of each CDR3. A D gene is named only where the DNA matches it firmly. Only some rows state a clone size, as once, few, many or a class for expanded clones.

-	TRBV6-1	-	TRBJ2-7	CASVSLTYEQYF	TGTGCCAGCGTTAGCTTGACCTACGAGCAGTACTTC
TRBD1	TRBV19	once	TRBJ2-5	CASSRRQGPTQYF	TGTGCCAGTAGTAGAAGACAGGGGCCGACCCAGTACTTC
TRBD1	TRBV6-1	-	TRBJ2-7	CASSGAGTGDEQYF	TGTGCCAGCAGTGGGGCCGGGACAGGGGACGAGCAGTACTTC
TRBD1	TRBV7-8	-	TRBJ1-5	CASSLQQGASQPQHF	TGTGCCAGCAGCTTGCAACAGGGGGCTAGTCAGCCCCAGCATTTT
TRBD2	TRBV7-9	-	TRBJ2-1	CASSRRGGVGEQLF	TGTGCCAGCAGTAGGCGGGGGGGAGTAGGTGAGCAGCTCTTC
-	TRBV4-2	-	TRBJ2-5	CASSQEGPGNQETQYF	TGTGCCAGCAGCCAAGAAGGTCCAGGGAACCAAGAGACCCAGTACTTC
-	TRBV5-1	-	TRBJ2-1	CASSLPDNEQFF	TGCGCCAGCAGTCTCCCGGACAATGAGCAGTTCTTC
TRBD1	TRBV7-2	-	TRBJ1-2	CASSLEGDSYGYTF	TGTGCCAGCAGCTTAGAAGGGGACAGCTATGGCTACACCTTC
TRBD1	TRBV6-6	-	TRBJ1-1	CASSWGLTGSTEAFF	TGTGCCAGCAGTTGGGGGTTGACAGGGAGCACTGAAGCTTTCTTT
TRBD1	TRBV6-4	-	TRBJ1-2	CASSDSPTGVYGYTF	TGTGCCAGCAGTGACTCCCCGACAGGGGTGTATGGCTACACCTTC
-	TRBV29-1	-	TRBJ2-3	CSVRDFPDTQYF	TGCAGCGTTCGGGACTTCCCAGATACGCAGTATTTT
TRBD2	TRBV27	-	TRBJ2-5	CASSLKRGRLGGETQYF	TGTGCCAGCAGTTTAAAGCGGGGAAGGCTAGGAGGAGAGACCCAGTACTTC
-	TRBV27	-	TRBJ2-2	CASSLTRQNTGELFF	TGTGCCAGCAGTTTAACCAGGCAGAACACCGGGGAGCTGTTTTTT
TRBD2	TRBV4-2	-	TRBJ2-7	CASSQGRFQRGVAYEQYF	TGTGCCAGCAGCCAAGGAAGGTTTCAACGGGGGGTCGCCTACGAGCAGTACTTC
TRBD1	TRBV19	once	TRBJ2-7	CASSPGQGAYEQYF	TGTGCCAGTAGTCCGGGACAGGGCGCCTACGAGCAGTACTTC
TRBD1	TRBV7-2	-	TRBJ1-2	CASSTRQGILYGYTF	TGTGCCAGCAGCACCCGACAGGGGATTTTATATGGCTACACCTTC
-	TRBV28	-	TRBJ2-5	CASRGGQTQYF	TGTGCCAGCAGGGGAGGTCAGACCCAGTACTTC
TRBD1	TRBV11-3	-	TRBJ2-2	CASSLGQGAGELFF	TGTGCCAGCAGCTTAGGACAGGGGGCCGGGGAGCTGTTTTTT
TRBD1	TRBV5-4	-	TRBJ2-7	CASSLSGGPNYEQYF	TGTGCCAGCAGCCTTTCAGGGGGCCCCAACTACGAGCAGTACTTC
-	TRBV6-6	-	TRBJ1-6	CASSYQGSGTSPLHF	TGTGCCAGCAGTTACCAGGGGTCGGGGACTTCACCCCTCCACTTT
-	TRBV5-1	-	TRBJ1-2	CASRWAGRANYGYTF	TGCGCCAGCAGATGGGCAGGCAGAGCTAACTATGGCTACACCTTC
-	TRBV15	-	TRBJ1-6	CATSRAPFSYNSPLHF	TGTGCCACCAGCAGAGCCCCTTTCTCCTATAATTCACCCCTCCACTTT
-	TRBV7-9	-	TRBJ1-2	CASGSSGVAGYTF	TGTGCCAGCGGGAGTTCAGGCGTGGCTGGCTACACCTTC
-	TRBV6-1	-	TRBJ1-2	CASSEARDYGYTF	TGTGCCAGCAGTGAAGCGAGGGACTATGGCTACACCTTC
-	TRBV11-2	-	TRBJ1-4	CASRRRVRGGEKLFF	TGTGCCAGCAGACGCAGGGTACGGGGAGGGGAAAAACTGTTTTTT
-	TRBV6-1	once	TRBJ1-1	CASSEVTVNTEAFF	TGTGCCAGCAGTGAAGTGACAGTGAACACTGAAGCTTTCTTT
TRBD2	TRBV6-1	-	TRBJ2-2	CASSDLRRGGVTGELFF	TGTGCCAGCAGTGACCTTCGACGGGGGGGCGTCACCGGGGAGCTGTTTTTT
TRBD2	TRBV28	-	TRBJ2-5	CATQRREETQYF	TGTGCCACCCAGAGGCGGGAGGAGACCCAGTACTTC
-	TRBV21-1	few	TRBJ1-4	CASSNTRGTTNEKLFF	TGTGCCAGCAGCAATACCAGGGGCACAACTAATGAAAAACTGTTTTTT